What follows is one T cell receptor (beta chain) and its context. CDR1 is SGHDN, CDR2 FVKESK, per germline. The CDR3 has 13 residues. Trimming removed 5 bases at V and 3 bases at J, with 10 bases between. The sample is drawn from a study of blood T cell repertoires in COVID-19. Study information: From T cells, B-cell-depleted T cells, or PBMCs came the material, which was cDNA or gDNA.

Individuals drawn from around 25 US areas were about 18 to 90 years old. What the recovered Cohort 3 donors had was two negative PCRs, clearance, or symptom resolution. Authors' methods: Researchers report that nucleated cell counts were estimated from reference gene primer amplification. The table came from immunoSEQ multiplex PCR; TCRdb's copy has only in-frame clones and leaves some out. D and trimming were read from the DNA, whereas the V and J calls and clone size are those reported in that table. The repertoire holds a few hundred thousand clones, over 75% seen once, with 2.2% in the top ten. The clonotype comes from a man under 40 who had recovered from COVID-19. The chain carries TRBV14 and TRBJ2-5, with D perhaps TRBD1 (6 bases). Sequenced: PBMCs or T cells enriched from blood (not recorded which). CDR3 coding DNA: TGTGCCAGCAGCAAGGGACAAGAAGAGACCCAGTACTTC. Encoded protein: CASSKGQEETQYF.